This T cell receptor (beta chain) stems from a study of cytomegalovirus exposure and HLA in healthy donors (dated by TCRdb to about 2017). Context from the whole study: An earlier analysis of some 550 of the donors reported approximately 270 Gb of sequence data and more than 90 million unique TCR beta sequences from approximately 180 million T cells. An early release that covered 500 to 800 HLA-typed donors contained 250 to 350 gigabases of sequencing data and 70 million to 100 million unique TCR sequences. Among the roughly 400 genotyped donors, under 90% belonged to the genetic ancestry cluster associated with self-reported Caucasian donors. The study aimed to test whether cataloging public T cell receptors could reveal signatures of past pathogen exposure. The T cell repertoires of under 750 subjects were profiled by immunosequencing and related to cytomegalovirus serostatus. In addition to the first cohort of around 670 subjects, a separate validation cohort of 130 or so different subjects was used. To predict cytomegalovirus infection status, the study brought together high-throughput TCR immunosequencing, statistical association of individual TCRs with disease status, and machine learning. A later analysis re-examined previously published TCR beta repertoires from more than 550 donors and added high-resolution HLA genotyping to investigate patterns of TCR occurrence. Rather than drawing on any new phenotypic data, the later analysis identified candidate immune exposures from TCR beta sequences and the way those sequences occurred across donors. An earlier analysis of around 540 of the donors applied high-throughput TCR beta sequencing to assess whether each TCR beta V gene segment acted as functional or pseudogenic. Alongside the repertoire data, information on donor age, sex, ethnicity and CMV serostatus was compiled. A later genetic analysis used genome-wide SNP genotypes for about 65% of the roughly 700 donors, treating that subset as a discovery cohort. Every repertoire in the discovery cohort had been generated on one and the same sequencing platform. HLA typing covered class I and class II loci at four-digit resolution. Typing coverage varied by locus: about 620-630 donors for A, B, C, DRB1 and DQB1; 500 to 550 for DQA1; around 570 for DPA1; fewer than 480 for DPB1. Because of strong linkage in the cohort, roughly five DR-DQ haplotypes were treated as single units for association and clustering. Among about 360 genotyped donors of the cohort, an average of approximately 240,000 unique TCR beta nucleotide sequences were sequenced per donor, roughly 20% of them non-productive. The investigation overall reported the following: V-gene and J-gene trimming of TCR beta chains was associated with a missense DCLRE1C variant in a later genetic analysis, and the association was replicated in an independent cohort. A further reported finding was that TCR beta sequences accurately predicted the HLA-A and HLA-B alleles for most subjects in the first cohort. Linkage disequilibrium might explain the correlated functional status among segregating V segments, but an unknown experimental factor could not be excluded. Compared with equally common non-associated chains, HLA-associated TCR beta chains in a later analysis were more clonally expanded and had lower generation probabilities. According to the authors, the approach could potentially be generalized to other disease states and immunological phenotypes. In vitro tests confirmed that a few of the cytomegalovirus-associated TCR beta chains recognize cytomegalovirus antigens. An earlier analysis of approximately 530 of the donors showed that most TCR beta V segments appeared in productive rearrangements either about 87% or about 30% of the time, which broadly matched IMGT annotations. A cluster of highly shared sequence variants was judged likely to be a technical artifact of the sequencing pipeline. The cohort was sequenced for TCR beta chains only, and without alpha or paired-chain data the features that could be detected were limited. Compared with the 666-donor mean, donors in an Asian-associated ancestry cluster had fewer N-insertions in productive TCRs, according to a later genetic analysis. Because counts were too low, seventeen rarely observed V segments, including chromosome 9 orphons, were left out of the earlier analysis of 587 of the donors. Across donors, most TCR sequences were observed very rarely, whereas some public TCRs were present in many individuals. In a later analysis, most CMV-associated TCR beta chains were found to appear HLA-restricted, with HLA associations seemingly driven largely by CMV exposure. The classifier was reported to diagnose cytomegalovirus status with high specificity and sensitivity in both the original and validation cohorts. The presence/absence analyses assumed that sequencing depth was roughly uniform across donors, and that assumption may not be true. In the study, approximately 160 TCR beta chains were listed as associated with cytomegalovirus. Immune exposure information for the cohort was limited to CMV serostatus. In a later analysis, the rate of TCR association differed among HLA loci, with DRB1 alleles having the most associated TCRs and HLA-C alleles having the fewest. A later analysis reported that several top co-occurrence clusters appeared linked to parvovirus B19, influenza, CMV and Epstein-Barr virus. In a later analysis, about 16,000 TCR beta sequences were associated with specific HLA alleles at a false discovery rate of 0.05. Because some donors lacked HLA typing at each locus, the association tests relied only on the typed subset. Some IMGT-functional V segments, including TRBV6-2 and TRBV6-3, could not be told apart with the 87-base-pair reads, so those segments were excluded. When HLA alleles, especially DR and DQ, strongly co-occurred, TCR associations were difficult to assign to individual alleles.

A single count supports this clone. The specificity of this receptor is unknown. The junction does not match germline at one end; this may be a read error. The library was prepared using the immunoSEQ multiplex PCR assay. For the multiplex PCR, a mixture combining 60 forward primers for TCR Vbeta segments and 13 reverse primers for TCR Jbeta segments was used. The CDR3 region of rearranged TCR beta genes was amplified from genomic DNA with a multiplex PCR assay. The amplified TCR beta libraries were sequenced on the Illumina HiSeq System as 87-base-pair reads. Turning to the authors' computational methods: A later analysis tallied about 77 million unique TCR beta chains across the roughly 610 repertoires, and about 12 million of those chains were shared by two or more donors. A nearest-neighbor algorithm error-corrected the raw reads and collapsed the reads into unique sequences, merging closely related sequences to remove PCR and sequencing errors. Alignment of CDR3 sequences to IMGT reference sequences was used to assign V, D and J gene segments. For a sequence to be retained, a match of at least six nucleotides was required to both a V gene segment and a J gene segment. Rearrangements were classified as productive when the CDR3 lacked stop codons and remained in frame with V and J, and all other rearrangements were classified as non-productive. Following IMGT convention, CDR3 was defined as the stretch from the second conserved V-encoded cysteine up to the conserved J-encoded phenylalanine. The earlier analysis of fewer than 750 of the donors excluded sequences that lacked an unambiguous match to a single V gene segment. An earlier analysis of several hundred of the donors called V segments functional above 56.7% productive rearrangements and segregating when the between-donor standard deviation exceeded 5%. A statistical classification framework was built for diagnosing cytomegalovirus status from the catalog of TCR beta chain sequences. A later analysis assigned V and J genes by comparing TCR nucleotide sequences with IMGT/GENE-DB human TR gene sequences. A later analysis assigned CDR3 sequences and most-parsimonious VDJ recombination scenarios with the TCRdist pipeline. A later analysis defined each TCR beta chain by its CDR3 amino acid sequence plus V-gene family, and excluded reads lacking a unique V-gene family. A later analysis removed several hundred highly shared, low-generation-probability nucleotide sequences to deal with suspected cross-contamination and a sequencing artifact. A later analysis calculated a clonal expansion index for each public chain from normalized within-repertoire ranks of inferred template counts. In a later analysis, generation probabilities were computed with a VDJ recombination model fitted to out-of-frame rearrangements, and the resulting probabilities were checked against IGoR. A later analysis scored TCR-TCR, TCR-HLA and TCR-CMV co-occurrence with hypergeometric tests, applying a repertoire-size bias correction to TCR pairs. False discovery rates were estimated in a later analysis by permuting HLA or CMV assignments 20 times. In a later analysis, co-occurring TCRs were grouped using DBSCAN, and TCRdist sequence similarity was added for clustering within HLA-allele-positive subsets. Repertoires with fewer than 30,000 or more than 120,000 public chains, plus five repertoires with anomalous nucleotide sharing, were excluded from co-occurrence clustering. TCRdb carries this immuneACCESS record with in-frame sequences only. Its versions omit some clonotypes, under half of them owing to an unresolved V gene in the studies checked, with the rest unexplained. V, J and clone size were drawn from that table, and D and trimming were deduced from the DNA. This sample comprises about 87,000 clones, about 68% of them detected only once. The ten most abundant clones make up about a fifth of the sample.

Based on the germline V gene, the CDR1 and CDR2 sequences are MGHDK and SYGVNS. The CDR3 goes from the cysteine to the phenylalanine over 16 residues. The retained sequence is limited to the CDR3, 48 bases, with the frame set at the first base. In total, 630 or so healthy bone marrow donors made up the cohort. Cohort members were all nominally healthy when sampled, although unrecorded immune exposures were likely present. The donor was CMV seropositive and was included in the group of 250 to 350 seropositive cohort members. A peripheral blood sample was provided by each donor, and peripheral blood mononuclear cells were used for TCR beta sequencing. Genomic DNA extraction from the blood cell samples was performed with the Qiagen DNeasy Blood Extraction Kit.

The source is a man aged 25 to 45 in good health and CMV-seropositive. Sequenced sample: PBMCs. The chain links TRBV25-1 with TRBJ1-2, and 7 junction bases match TRBD1. The CDR3 is CASSESGTAQNYGYPF. The sequenced DNA is TGTGCCAGCAGTGAATCGGGGACAGCCCAAAACTATGGCTACCCCTTC.